This section outlines one T cell receptor (beta chain) sequence together with its context. TCRdb used MiXCR to reprocess the RT-PCR reads, holding one entry per CDR3 protein. The sample lists about 680,000 distinct CDR3 sequences, approximately 15% occurring once. The CDR3 is made up of 16 amino acids. Trimming cost V 4 bases and J 4 bases, with 17 bases left between them. CDR1 is SGHTA, CDR2 FQGNSA, per germline. This chain uses TRBV7-2 with TRBJ2-1; D tentatively reads TRBD1 or TRBD2 (6 bases each). Sequencing was done on a sample of memory CD4+ T cells from blood. This TCR derives from a female donor in good health, serving as a healthy control. The DNA for the CDR3 is TGTGCCAGCAGCTCCTCCGGGGGCGGTGCGTACAATGAGCAGTTCTTC. The encoded protein is CASSSSGGGAYNEQFF.